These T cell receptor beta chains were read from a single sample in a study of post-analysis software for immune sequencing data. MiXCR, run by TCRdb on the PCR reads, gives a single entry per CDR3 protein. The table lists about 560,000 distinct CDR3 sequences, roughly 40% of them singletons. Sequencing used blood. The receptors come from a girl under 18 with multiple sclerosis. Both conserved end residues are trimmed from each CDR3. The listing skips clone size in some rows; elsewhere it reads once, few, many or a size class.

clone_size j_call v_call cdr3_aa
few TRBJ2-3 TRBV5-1 ASSLVRRGDRTDTQY
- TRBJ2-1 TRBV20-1 SASPNRGSYNEQF
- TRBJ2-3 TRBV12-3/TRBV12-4 ASRVDRGRTADTQY
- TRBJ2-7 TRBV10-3 AISETARGYEQY
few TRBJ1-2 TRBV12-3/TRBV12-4 ASSRPGTGYGYT
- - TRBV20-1 SARPGGSGAYEQY
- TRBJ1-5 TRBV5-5 ASSYQQGFGNQPQH
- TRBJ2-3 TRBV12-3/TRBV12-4 ASSRSSTDAEY
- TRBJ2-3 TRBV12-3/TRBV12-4 ASSGTGGLDTQY
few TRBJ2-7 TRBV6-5 ASSLDPRPHEQY
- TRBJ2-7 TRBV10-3 AISDGRSSYEQY
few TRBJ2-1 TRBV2 ARGGLGDPGQF
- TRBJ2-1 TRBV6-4 ASSAGDEQF
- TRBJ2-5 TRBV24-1 ATSDWATGFSEAQY
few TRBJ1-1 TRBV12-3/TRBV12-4 ASDRTVNTEAF
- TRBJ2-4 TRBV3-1 ASSPTRFLAKNIQY
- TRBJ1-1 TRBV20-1 SAPDREHTEAF
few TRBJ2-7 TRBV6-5 ASRDKRTTTYEQY
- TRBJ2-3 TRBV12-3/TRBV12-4 ASSGPSTDTQY
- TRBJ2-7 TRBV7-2 ASSRWDGAGGGEQY
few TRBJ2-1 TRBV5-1 ASSPGRAQMF
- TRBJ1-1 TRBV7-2 ASSPQGLMNTEAF
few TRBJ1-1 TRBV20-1 SARGLGTGPIMNTEAF
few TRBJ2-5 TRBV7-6 ASSLLPSGGDQETQY
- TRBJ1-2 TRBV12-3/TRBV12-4 ASSYRQGRGYT
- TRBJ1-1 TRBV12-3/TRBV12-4 ASSIQAGADTEAF
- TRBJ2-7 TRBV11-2 ASSYSDRGYEQY
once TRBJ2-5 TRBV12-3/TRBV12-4 ASSSLAGVHQETQY
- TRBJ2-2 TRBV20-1 SARVDTGELF
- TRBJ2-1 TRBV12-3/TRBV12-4 ASQTSGRADEQL
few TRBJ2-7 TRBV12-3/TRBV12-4 ASSSGLTTYEQY
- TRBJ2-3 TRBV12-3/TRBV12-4 ASSLSTETDTQY
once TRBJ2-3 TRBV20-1 SALYSGGAADTQY
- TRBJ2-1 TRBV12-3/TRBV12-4 ASSSSGGAGDEQF
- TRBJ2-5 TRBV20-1 SARGLGGRARSQTQH
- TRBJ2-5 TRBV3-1 ASSQGLAGEQY
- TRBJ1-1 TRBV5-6 ASSLYTLGTEAF
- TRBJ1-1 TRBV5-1 ASSFRSEAF
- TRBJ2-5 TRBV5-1 ASSLRAPPMETQY
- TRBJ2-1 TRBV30 AWSVLNEQF
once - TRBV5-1 ASSLGLAGVRKETQY
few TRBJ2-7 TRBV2 ASRTSGNNYEQY
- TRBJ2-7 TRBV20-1 SAGASYEQY
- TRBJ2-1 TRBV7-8 ASSTWTSGGSSYNEQF
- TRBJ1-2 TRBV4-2 ASSQDPIGNYGYT
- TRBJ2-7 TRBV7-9 ASSSGQLQY
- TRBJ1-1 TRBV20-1 SAGRIAGNTEAF
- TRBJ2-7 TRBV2 ASNLPGSVREQY
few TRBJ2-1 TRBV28 ASSPAGPAGNEQF
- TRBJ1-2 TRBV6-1 ASRPTVANYGYT